This T cell receptor beta chain comes out of a study of shared clonotypes between healthy human individuals. Overall study: Donor composition was a couple of women and three men, aged 18 to 49.

This CDR3 is built from 13 residues. This table comes from immunoSEQ multiplex PCR, and its TCRdb copy is limited to in-frame clones, with some not included. The repertoire holds over a million clones, 96% seen once, with about 1.2% in the top ten. The V gene is TRBV21-1, the J gene TRBJ1-5; TRBD1 reflects the table's D call only, with no check against the DNA. TRBV21-1 is an annotated pseudogene. The TCR was taken from a man aged 25 to 45 in good health. The sample was naive CD4+ T cells sorted from blood. Subset meaning: CD45RA+ positively selected. CDR3 DNA: TGTGCCAGCAGCAAGGGGGCTTGTCAGCCCCAGCATTTT. This gives the protein CASSKGACQPQHF.